This T cell receptor beta chain was profiled in a study of prognosis after radiotherapy for stage I lung cancer. Study-wide background: Enrolled patients (roughly 13 men, about six women) had a median age of 74.5 years and an age range of about 50 to 95 years.

Trimming cost V 3 bases and J 5 bases, with 11 bases left between them. Germline V CDR1 and CDR2: LGHDT, YNNKEL (reference sequence). This CDR3 comprises 13 residues. Findings and caveats of the study: For the expanded TCR clones, whether they were tumor-specific was not determined.

This clonotype was observed many times. Its target is unknown. Genomic DNA served as the source from which two-round multiplex PCR generated TCR beta CDR3 amplicons. Each TRBV and TRBJ gene had its own primer in the first PCR round. Second-round PCR used universal primers. TCRdb re-derived calls from the multiplex PCR reads in MiXCR, one entry per CDR3 protein. The sample gives more than 25,000 distinct CDR3 sequences, less than 35% of which show up once; about 33% is in the top ten. Here the sequenced sample was PBMCs, taken before or after stereotactic body radiation therapy (not recorded which). This clonotype originated in a donor aged 50 or older with non-small cell lung cancer. This chain links TRBV3-1 with TRBJ2-7, with a weak D call TRBD1 (5 bases). In nucleotides, the CDR3 is TGTGCCAGCAGCCACCAGGGTTTTCACGAGCAGTACTTC. It specifies CASSHQGFHEQYF.